This T cell receptor beta chain comes out of a study of CD8 T cells in Susac syndrome. The authors carried out high-throughput sequencing of TCR beta. They applied it to CD8+ and CD4+ T cells obtained from blood. Patients with stable or active relapsing-remitting disease, all of them treatment-naive, made up the multiple sclerosis controls. V lost 0 bases, J lost 3 bases, and 9 bases lay in between. In germline, CDR1 is LGHDT, CDR2 YNNKEL (reference sequence). The CDR3 loop spans 15 amino acids. The RNA, about 0.45 to 1 ug, was put through reverse transcription using random hexamers. Amplification of TCR beta CDR3 across 54 Vbeta and 13 Jbeta was performed with immunoSEQ multiplex PCR. One entry per CDR3 protein results from TCRdb running MiXCR on the immunoSEQ multiplex PCR reads. The table lists about 130,000 distinct CDR3 sequences, more than 80% of them singletons.

The TCR sequence derives from a human donor with multiple sclerosis. The rearrangement uses TRBV3-1 and TRBJ2-1; unclear D gene. What was sequenced was CD8+ T cells from PBMCs. This CDR3 reads CASSQELTLYNEQFF. CDR3 DNA: TGTGCCAGCAGCCAAGAACTTACCCTCTACAATGAGCAGTTCTTC.